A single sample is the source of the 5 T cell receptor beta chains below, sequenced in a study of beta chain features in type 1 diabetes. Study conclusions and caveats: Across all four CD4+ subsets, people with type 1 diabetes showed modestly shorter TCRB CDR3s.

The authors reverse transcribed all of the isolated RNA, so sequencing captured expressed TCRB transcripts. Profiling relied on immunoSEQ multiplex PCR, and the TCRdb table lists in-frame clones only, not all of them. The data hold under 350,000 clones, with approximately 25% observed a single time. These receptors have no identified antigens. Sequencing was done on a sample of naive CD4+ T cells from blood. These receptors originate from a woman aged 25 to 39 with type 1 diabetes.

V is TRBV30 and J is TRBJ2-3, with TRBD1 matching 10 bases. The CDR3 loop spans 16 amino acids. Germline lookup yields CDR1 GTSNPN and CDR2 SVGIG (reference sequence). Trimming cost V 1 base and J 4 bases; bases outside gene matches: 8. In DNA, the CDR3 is TGTGCCTGGAGTGCGACAGGGGGCGGGCCCGCAGATACGCAGTATTTT. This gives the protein CAWSATGGGPADTQYF.

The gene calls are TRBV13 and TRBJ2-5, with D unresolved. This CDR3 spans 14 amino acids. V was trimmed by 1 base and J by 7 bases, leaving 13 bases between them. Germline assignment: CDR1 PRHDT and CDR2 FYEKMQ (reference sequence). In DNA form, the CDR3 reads TGTGCCAGCAGCTTAGAGGCGCGGATCGGGACCCAGTACTTC. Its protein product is CASSLEARIGTQYF. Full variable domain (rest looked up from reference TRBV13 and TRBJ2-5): AAGVIQSPRHLIKEKRETATLKCYPIPRHDTVYWYQQGPGQDPQFLISFYEKMQSDKGSIPDRFSAQQFSDYHSELNMSSLELGDSALYFCASSLEARIGTQYFGPGTRLLVL.

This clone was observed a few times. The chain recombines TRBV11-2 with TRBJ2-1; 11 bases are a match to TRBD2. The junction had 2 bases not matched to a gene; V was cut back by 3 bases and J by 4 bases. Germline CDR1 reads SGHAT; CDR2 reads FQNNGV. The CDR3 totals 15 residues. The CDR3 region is CASSLGLADYNEQFF. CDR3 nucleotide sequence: TGTGCCAGCAGCTTGGGACTAGCGGATTACAATGAGCAGTTCTTC.

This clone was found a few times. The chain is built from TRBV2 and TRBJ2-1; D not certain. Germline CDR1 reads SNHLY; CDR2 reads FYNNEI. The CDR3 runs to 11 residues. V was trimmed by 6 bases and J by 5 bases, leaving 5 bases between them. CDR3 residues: CASSQDNEQFF. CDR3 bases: TGTGCCAGCAGCCAGGACAATGAGCAGTTCTTC.

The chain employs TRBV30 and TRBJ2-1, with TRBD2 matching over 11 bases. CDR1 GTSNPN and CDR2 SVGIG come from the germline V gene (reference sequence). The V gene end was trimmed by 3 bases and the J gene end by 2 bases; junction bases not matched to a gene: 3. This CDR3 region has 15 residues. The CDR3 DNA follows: TGTGCCTGGAGGCCGGGACTAGCGGCCTACAATGAGCAGTTCTTC. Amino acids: CAWRPGLAAYNEQFF.